These 24 T cell receptor beta chains share one sample of origin, sequenced in a study of OX40 agonist ivuxolimab in advanced cancers. Generated by immunoSEQ multiplex PCR, the TCRdb table keeps only in-frame clones and is missing some. Found here are 60,000 or so clones, roughly 84% of them singletons; the top ten hold about 4.5%. The specimen was CD4+ or CD8+ T cells sorted from blood, collected in a trial of the OX40 agonist ivuxolimab. Receptors originate from an adult with an advanced solid tumor such as melanoma, head and neck, liver or kidney cancer.

The chain has TRBV4-1 and TRBJ2-7; TRBD2 matches 9 bases. CDR3 length equals 18 residues. V lost 2 bases, J lost 2 bases, and 13 bases stayed unmatched. The germline V gene encodes CDR1 MGHRA and CDR2 YSYEKL. The CDR3 coding sequence is TGCGCCAGCAGCCAAACCCTTGCGACTAGCGGTCTGGCCTACGAGCAGTACTTC. It specifies CASSQTLATSGLAYEQYF.

This chain joins TRBV30 and TRBJ2-1; D unclear. V was shortened by 2 bases and J by 6 bases, with 5 bases between the two germline ends. The CDR3 spans 11 residues. Germline V CDR1 and CDR2: GTSNPN, SVGIG (reference sequence). The CDR3 protein is CAWSPRNEQFF. As DNA, the CDR3 is TGTGCCTGGAGTCCCCGCAATGAGCAGTTCTTC.

The chain joins TRBV28 to TRBJ1-1; the match to TRBD1 covers 9 bases. Germline V CDR1 and CDR2: MDHEN, SYDVKM. The trim removed 6 bases at V and 3 bases at J, leaving 8 bases unmatched. This CDR3 has 15 amino acids. The CDR3 DNA reads TGTGCCAGCAGCCATGACAGGGGGGATTACACTGAAGCTTTCTTT. This gives the protein CASSHDRGDYTEAFF.

The chain recombines TRBV29-1 with TRBJ1-4; perhaps TRBD1 as D (6 bases). CDR1 and CDR2 (germline): SQVTM, ANQGSEA. The CDR3 runs 14 residues. The V end was cut by 7 bases, the J end by 5 bases, with 17 bases between. The CDR3 sequence is CSAAGGQKNEKLFF. For the CDR3, the DNA is TGCAGCGCCGCCGGGGGGCAGAAGAATGAAAAACTGTTTTTT.

The chain carries TRBV28 and TRBJ1-2, with D possibly TRBD1 on 5 matching bases. Germline CDR1 reads MDHEN; CDR2 reads SYDVKM. CDR3 length equals 13 residues. V gave up 6 bases and J gave up 7 bases, with 15 bases separating them. CDR3 in DNA: TGTGCCAGCAGCCAAACCGGGGGACGTGGCTACACCTTC. Its protein product is CASSQTGGRGYTF.

The chain is built from TRBV29-1 and TRBJ1-4; D possibly corresponds to TRBD1 (6 bases). The germline V and J ends were trimmed by 4 bases and 7 bases, with 19 bases remaining between them. Germline loops: CDR1 SQVTM, CDR2 ANQGSEA. CDR3 length equals 15 residues. The CDR3 DNA follows: TGCAGCGTTGGACCGACAGGCAGCCGGGGTGAAAAACTGTTTTTT. Translated, it gives CSVGPTGSRGEKLFF. Based on the CDR3 plus reference TRBV29-1 and TRBJ1-4, the full variable domain is SAVISQKPSRDICQRGTSLTIQCQVDSQVTMMFWYRQQPGQSLTLIATANQGSEATYESGFVIDKFPISRPNLTFSTLTVSNMSPEDSSIYLCSVGPTGSRGEKLFFGSGTQLSVL.

This clone was observed once. The V call is TRBV18, the J call TRBJ1-5; D might be TRBD1 (5 bases). CDR3 size: 14 residues. Between the trimmed V and J ends, which lost 3 bases and 5 bases, there was a span of 11 bases. CDR1 is KGHSH and CDR2 is LQKENI in the germline V gene. The CDR3: CASSPSRGYQPQHF. Written as DNA, the CDR3 is TGTGCCAGCTCACCTAGTCGGGGCTATCAGCCCCAGCATTTT.

The chain links TRBV4-1 to TRBJ1-6; TRBD1 matches 8 bases. J lost 9 bases, V lost 2 bases, and 12 bases had no gene match. CDR1 and CDR2 from the germline V gene are MGHRA and YSYEKL. The CDR3 runs 17 residues. This CDR3 reads CASSQYYPDRGGSPLHF. The CDR3 coding sequence is TGCGCCAGCAGCCAATATTACCCCGACAGGGGAGGTTCACCCCTCCACTTT.

This clone occurred a few times. This rearrangement joins TRBV10-1 to TRBJ2-5; 10 bases line up with TRBD1. Germline CDR1 reads WNHNN; CDR2 reads SYGVQD (reference sequence). V trimming: 5 bases; J trimming: 4 bases; junction bases outside the gene matches: 4. The CDR3 runs to 14 residues. CDR3 nucleotides: TGCGCCAGCAGTCGACAGGGGGCCGGAGAGACCCAGTACTTC. As protein: CASSRQGAGETQYF.

Only one count was recorded for this clone. This chain links TRBV11-2 with TRBJ2-2; TRBD2 matches at 8 bases. From germline, CDR1 is SGHAT and CDR2 FQNNGV. J was trimmed by 7 bases and V by 3 bases; bases with no gene match: 7. The CDR3 extends over 15 amino acids. CDR3 amino acids: CASSFGRVGSGELFF. The CDR3 DNA is TGTGCCAGCAGCTTCGGGAGGGTTGGGAGCGGGGAGCTGTTTTTT.

This clone was observed a single time. V is TRBV10-1 and J is TRBJ2-3, with TRBD2 identical over 8 bases. V gave up 3 bases and J gave up 1 base; unmatched junction bases: 6. Germline V gives CDR1 WNHNN, CDR2 SYGVQD (reference sequence). The CDR3 has 16 amino acids. CDR3 nucleotide sequence: TGCGCCAGCAGTGATGCCCCACTAGCGGGCACAGATACGCAGTATTTT. Translated, it gives CASSDAPLAGTDTQYF.

The chain links TRBV5-1 to TRBJ1-4, with 8 nucleotides matching TRBD1. J gave up 6 bases and V 4 bases, and 8 bases lay outside the gene matches. This CDR3 contains 15 residues. The germline CDR1 and CDR2 sequences are SGHRS and YFSETQ. CDR3 region: CASSGGQGRDEKLFF. The DNA of the CDR3 is TGCGCCAGCAGCGGCGGACAGGGAAGGGATGAAAAACTGTTTTTT.

The V call is TRBV6-1, the J call TRBJ2-5; the match to TRBD1 covers 11 bases. CDR1 is MNHNS, CDR2 SASEGT, per germline. With 8 bases clipped from V and 5 bases from J, the junction kept 4 bases outside the gene matches. The CDR3 has 13 amino acids. The chain's CDR3 is CASQRDRGETQYF. The DNA for the CDR3 is TGTGCCAGCCAGAGGGACAGGGGGGAGACCCAGTACTTC.

As concerns this clone: The sample has other DNA sequences that encode this CDR3 too. The CDR3 sequence: CASSIGGGSTEAFF. CDR3 DNA sequence: TGTGCCAGTAGTATAGGAGGGGGTAGTACTGAAGCTTTCTTT. The rearrangement uses TRBV19 and TRBJ1-1; D may be TRBD1 (6 bases). Trimming took off 1 base at V and 5 bases at J, with 11 bases between the two ends. This CDR3 contains 14 residues. Looked up from germline, CDR1 is LNHDA and CDR2 is SQIVND (reference sequence).

This clone was recorded only once. The chain couples TRBV5-4 to TRBJ2-4; 8 bases match TRBD2. The CDR3 spans 16 residues. The germline V gene has CDR1 SGHNT and CDR2 YYREEE (reference sequence). V shed 3 bases and J 1 base; nucleotides not matched to a gene: 6. The CDR3 nucleotides are TGTGCCAGCAGCTCCGGGGGGGCGGGCGCCAAAAACATTCAGTACTTC. Its protein is CASSSGGAGAKNIQYF.

The chain employs TRBV10-2 and TRBJ2-7; 11 bases map to TRBD2. CDR1 is WSHSY, CDR2 SAAADI, per germline. The V and J ends lost 6 bases and 5 bases, in that order; junction bases with no gene match: 6. The CDR3 is made up of 14 amino acids. The CDR3 region is CASRGASGRNEQYF. The CDR3 DNA follows: TGCGCCAGCAGGGGGGCTAGCGGGAGGAACGAGCAGTACTTC.

This clone was counted many times. The chain links TRBV28 to TRBJ1-3; D unclear. There are 13 residues in the CDR3. Germline V gene sequence: CDR1 MDHEN, CDR2 SYDVKM. The germline V and J ends were trimmed by 5 bases and 1 base, with 6 bases remaining between them. The CDR3 nucleotides read TGTGCCAGCAGTCGACTATCTGGAAACACCATATATTTT. Translated: CASSRLSGNTIYF.

This clone was recorded only once. V usage is TRBV25-1 and J usage is TRBJ2-5; 8 bases align to TRBD2. The CDR3 runs 14 residues. With V trimmed by 10 bases and J by 7 bases, 14 bases remained unmatched. Germline lookup yields CDR1 MGHDK and CDR2 SYGVNS. Here the CDR3 reads CATTPAGGRGTQYF. CDR3 in DNA: TGTGCCACCACGCCGGCGGGGGGTCGCGGGACCCAGTACTTC. The full variable domain, completed using reference TRBV25-1 and TRBJ2-5, is EADIYQTPRYLVIGTGKKITLECSQTMGHDKMYWYQQDPGMELHLIHYSYGVNSTEKGDLSSESTVSRIRTEHFPLTLESARPSHTSQYLCATTPAGGRGTQYFGPGTRLLVL.

This clone was seen a single time. V usage is TRBV6-6 and J usage is TRBJ2-1; tentative D call: TRBD2 (5 bases). Trimming took off 8 bases at V and 7 bases at J, with 15 bases between the two ends. The CDR3 is made up of 13 amino acids. Germline V gene sequence: CDR1 MNHNY, CDR2 SVGAGI (reference sequence). The CDR3 DNA reads TGTGCCAGCCCTGACTATCAGACTAATGAGCAGTTCTTC. It translates to CASPDYQTNEQFF.

The chain employs TRBV2 and TRBJ2-3, with TRBD2 as a possible D gene (6 bases). The CDR3 loop spans 14 amino acids. Germline V gives CDR1 SNHLY, CDR2 FYNNEI. V lost 7 bases and J lost 5, with 16 bases in between. The chain's CDR3 is CASKRFGSEDTQYF. The DNA of the CDR3 is TGTGCCAGCAAGCGGTTCGGGAGTGAAGATACGCAGTATTTT.

The chain combines TRBV11-2 with TRBJ2-1; D is ambiguous. The CDR3 sequence is 14 residues long. The V gene lost 1 base and the J gene lost 6 bases, with 10 bases spanning the gap. Germline V gene sequence: CDR1 SGHAT, CDR2 FQNNGV. The CDR3 here is CASSLVLGRNEQFF. The CDR3 DNA reads TGTGCCAGCAGCTTAGTTTTGGGCCGCAATGAGCAGTTCTTC.

The chain carries TRBV2 and TRBJ2-7, with D perhaps matching TRBD2 (5 bases). Trimming removed 7 bases from V and 2 bases from J, with 9 bases in between. CDR1 is SNHLY, CDR2 FYNNEI, per germline. CDR3 length: 12 residues. The CDR3 nucleotides are TGTGCCAGCACCCGGACTCCCTACGAGCAGTACTTC. It is translated as CASTRTPYEQYF.

Remarks on this clone: The DNA is left out, because the CDR3 cannot be placed on it with certainty; the CDR3 is given as TCRdb lists it. V gene TRBV19 combines with J gene TRBJ1-1; the tabulated D call, TRBD1, remains unverified against the DNA. The CDR3 contains 14 residues when both ends are counted. CDR1 and CDR2 (germline): LNHDA, SQIVND (reference sequence). CDR3 protein: CASTSGQGGTEAFF.

V is TRBV28 and J is TRBJ2-7; TRBD2 aligns across 10 bases. J was trimmed by 6 bases and V by 8 bases; bases with no gene match: 13. In germline, CDR1 is MDHEN, CDR2 SYDVKM. The CDR3 runs 15 residues. The CDR3 nucleotides read TGTGCCAGCTTCACATCTAGCGGGAGAGGTCCCGAGCAGTACTTC. Translated, it gives CASFTSSGRGPEQYF.